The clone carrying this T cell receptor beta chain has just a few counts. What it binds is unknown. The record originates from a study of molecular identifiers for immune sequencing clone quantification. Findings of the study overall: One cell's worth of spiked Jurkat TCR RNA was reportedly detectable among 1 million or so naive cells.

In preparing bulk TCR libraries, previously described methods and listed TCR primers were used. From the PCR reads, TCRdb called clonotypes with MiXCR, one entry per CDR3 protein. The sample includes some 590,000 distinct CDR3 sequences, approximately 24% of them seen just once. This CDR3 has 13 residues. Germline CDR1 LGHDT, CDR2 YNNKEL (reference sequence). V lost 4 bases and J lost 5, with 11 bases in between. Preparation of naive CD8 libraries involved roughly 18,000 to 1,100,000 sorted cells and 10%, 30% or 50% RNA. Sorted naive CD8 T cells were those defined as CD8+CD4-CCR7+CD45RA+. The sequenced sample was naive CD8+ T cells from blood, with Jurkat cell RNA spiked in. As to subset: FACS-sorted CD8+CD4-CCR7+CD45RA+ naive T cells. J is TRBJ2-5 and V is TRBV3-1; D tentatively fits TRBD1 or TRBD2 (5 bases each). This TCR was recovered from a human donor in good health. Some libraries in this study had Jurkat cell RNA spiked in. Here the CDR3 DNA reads TGTGCCAGCAGCCTCGGGACGGCGGAGACCCAGTACTTC. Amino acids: CASSLGTAETQYF.